This entry features one TCR beta chain sequence. The record originates from a study of cytomegalovirus exposure and HLA in healthy donors. V shed 6 bases and J 4 bases; nucleotides not matched to a gene: 6. Germline lookup yields CDR1 SEHNR and CDR2 FQNEAQ (reference sequence). The CDR3 is 14 amino acids. Primers for the PCR totalled 60 Vbeta and 13 Jbeta. Using immunoSEQ multiplex PCR, the repertoire was profiled, and TCRdb retains in-frame clones only, with some absent. The data show 65,000 to 90,000 clones, roughly 82% seen once. The rearrangement links TRBV7-9 to TRBJ1-1, with 9 bases identical to TRBD1. Material for sequencing was PBMCs. The receptor's source is a man between 65 and 85 years old in good health and CMV-seronegative. CDR3: CASSTQTGGTEAFF. The CDR3 nucleotides are TGTGCCAGCAGTACCCAGACAGGGGGCACTGAAGCTTTCTTT.